The clone carrying this T cell receptor (beta chain) was found many times. Its antigen is still unknown. The CDR3 runs to 13 residues. CDR1 is SEHNR and CDR2 is FQNEAQ in the germline V gene (reference sequence). Between the trimmed V and J ends, which lost 5 bases and 8 bases, there was a span of 15 bases. This specimen comes from a study of T cells after posttransplantation cyclophosphamide. Findings of the study overall: Donor CD8+ memory clones often dominated recipient blood repertoires at later times.

Data came from immunoSEQ multiplex PCR; TCRdb stores just in-frame clones and leaves some out. The sample presents 30,000 to 35,000 clones, none singletons. This TCR was sampled from a woman between 50 and 59 years old in good health and a related stem cell transplant donor. The sample taken for sequencing was PBMCs. The chain recombines TRBV7-9 with TRBJ1-1, with a possible D match to TRBD1 (5 bases). This chain's CDR3 is CASSPYGGGEAFF. The CDR3 coding sequence is TGTGCCAGCAGCCCATACGGGGGTGGCGAAGCTTTCTTT.